The 32 T cell receptor beta chains below come from one sample, sequenced in a study of technical replicates of blood from a few donors. Assay: immunoSEQ multiplex PCR; the TCRdb copy retains only in-frame clones and omits some. The top ten hold approximately 0.3% of the sample, which has 70,000 to 95,000 clones, 97% seen once. The specimen was T cells isolated from PBMCs. Receptors were obtained from a human donor in good health.

The gene calls are TRBV27 and TRBJ1-3; D gene uncertain. The germline V gene encodes CDR1 MNHEY and CDR2 SMNVEV (reference sequence). V was clipped by 0 bases and J by 0 bases, with 6 bases between them. The CDR3 totals 15 residues. The CDR3 DNA is TGTGCCAGCAGTTTATCCCCCGGCTCTGGAAACACCATATATTTT. Amino acids: CASSLSPGSGNTIYF.

This clone was seen once. J is TRBJ1-5 and V is TRBV27; 8 nucleotides align to TRBD1. The CDR3 spans 15 residues. The germline V gene has CDR1 MNHEY and CDR2 SMNVEV (reference sequence). After removal of 3 bases from V and 7 bases from J, the junction contained 8 bases not matched to a gene. CDR3 DNA: TGTGCCAGCAGTTTCCACGGACAGGGCGAACAGCCCCAGCATTTT. Amino acids: CASSFHGQGEQPQHF.

This clone has more than one count but fewer than ten. The rearrangement joins TRBV18 to TRBJ1-1; D call uncertain. The CDR3 covers 13 residues. CDR1 KGHSH and CDR2 LQKENI come from the germline V gene. Trimming took off 0 bases at V and 2 bases at J, with 4 bases between the two ends. The CDR3 coding sequence is TGTGCCAGCTCACCACCTTCAAACACTGAAGCTTTCTTT. This encodes CASSPPSNTEAFF.

The V and J genes are TRBV13 and TRBJ2-5; D is perhaps TRBD1 (6 bases). Germline V gene lookup returns CDR1 PRHDT and CDR2 FYEKMQ (reference sequence). CDR3 length: 16 residues. Trimming left V 0 bases short and J 0 bases short, with 11 bases between. Written as DNA, the CDR3 is TGTGCCAGCAGCTTAGGGAGGGGGAAGTACCAAGAGACCCAGTACTTC. Translating gives CASSLGRGKYQETQYF. Combining the CDR3 with reference TRBV13 and TRBJ2-5 gives the whole variable domain AAGVIQSPRHLIKEKRETATLKCYPIPRHDTVYWYQQGPGQDPQFLISFYEKMQSDKGSIPDRFSAQQFSDYHSELNMSSLELGDSALYFCASSLGRGKYQETQYFGPGTRLLVL.

The chain recombines TRBV18 with TRBJ2-7, with D maybe TRBD1 (6 bases). V was shortened by 2 bases and J by 4 bases, with 9 bases between the two germline ends. The CDR3 is 13 residues long. The germline V gene has CDR1 KGHSH and CDR2 LQKENI. The CDR3 reads CASSPTRGYEQYF. CDR3 in DNA: TGTGCCAGCTCACCAACGAGGGGGTACGAGCAGTACTTC.

V usage is TRBV9 and J usage is TRBJ2-7; tentative D call: TRBD2 (7 bases). The V gene's germline CDR1 is SGDLS and CDR2 YYNGEE. This CDR3 has 14 amino acids. Trimming cost V 0 bases and J 6 bases, with 13 bases left between them. Here the CDR3 reads CASSVVVAGAEQYF. Written as DNA, the CDR3 is TGTGCCAGCAGCGTAGTAGTCGCGGGGGCCGAGCAGTACTTC.

CDR3 sequence: CASSHFTGTGKTEAFF. CDR3 sequence (DNA): TGTGCCAGCAGCCATTTTACCGGGACAGGGAAGACTGAAGCTTTCTTT. The chain is built from TRBV4-2 and TRBJ1-1; TRBD1 agrees at 9 bases. The trim removed 3 bases at V and 5 bases at J, leaving 10 bases unmatched. Germline-derived CDR1 and CDR2 are LGHNA and YNFKEQ. The CDR3 covers 16 residues.

This clone was seen a single time. The V gene is TRBV10-3, the J gene TRBJ1-1; 9 positions agree with TRBD1. Looked up from germline, CDR1 is ENHRY and CDR2 is SYGVKD. The V segment lost 11 bases and the J segment 4 bases; nucleotides outside the gene matches: 2. The CDR3 loop spans 11 amino acids. The CDR3 region has the DNA TGTGCCTCGACAGGGGGCACTGAAGCTTTCTTT. Its protein is CASTGGTEAFF.

V gene TRBV19 combines with J gene TRBJ1-5, with TRBD1 matching 7 bases. This CDR3 has 16 amino acids. Trimming cost V 6 bases and J 0 bases; bases outside gene matches: 8. Per the germline V gene, CDR1 is LNHDA and CDR2 is SQIVND (reference sequence). CDR3 nucleotides: TGTGCCAGTAGAACACAGGGGATTAATAGCAATCAGCCCCAGCATTTT. It is translated as CASRTQGINSNQPQHF.

The chain combines TRBV2 with TRBJ2-3; the match to TRBD2 covers 8 bases. This CDR3 region has 17 residues. Per the germline V gene, CDR1 is SNHLY and CDR2 is FYNNEI. The V segment lost 1 base and the J segment 4 bases; nucleotides outside the gene matches: 10. CDR3 sequence (DNA): TGTGCCAGCAGTGAAGGGGGCGAAGCGGGAGATGCAGATACGCAGTATTTT. This translates into CASSEGGEAGDADTQYF.

J is TRBJ1-2 and V is TRBV7-3; 8 nucleotides match TRBD1. V trimming: 5 bases; J trimming: 4 bases; junction bases outside the gene matches: 6. In germline, CDR1 is SGHTA, CDR2 FQGTGA. CDR3 length equals 14 residues. The DNA of the CDR3 is TGTGCCAGCAGCCGATGGGACAGGACCTATGGCTACACCTTC. Translation gives CASSRWDRTYGYTF.

The chain joins TRBV5-4 to TRBJ2-7; no firm D call. CDR3 length equals 13 residues. Trimming stripped 5 bases from V and 6 bases from J, with 15 bases between. The germline V gene has CDR1 SGHNT and CDR2 YYREEE (reference sequence). This CDR3 is CASRSGSSPEQYF. The CDR3 nucleotides are TGTGCCAGCAGGTCAGGTTCTTCGCCCGAGCAGTACTTC.

The chain carries TRBV5-4 and TRBJ2-1, with 10 bases that match TRBD2. The CDR3 spans 16 residues. The V segment lost 4 bases and the J segment 8 bases; nucleotides outside the gene matches: 12. Germline V gene sequence: CDR1 SGHNT, CDR2 YYREEE (reference sequence). The CDR3 protein is CASSASRSSGSDEQFF. The CDR3 nucleotides are TGTGCCAGCAGCGCCAGTCGTTCTAGCGGGAGTGATGAGCAGTTCTTC.

The CDR3 is CASSYSGGQGNYTF. CDR3 coding DNA: TGTGCCAGCAGTTACTCGGGAGGGCAGGGGAACTACACCTTC. The V gene is TRBV6-5, the J gene TRBJ1-2; a possible D gene is TRBD1 (6 bases). The CDR3 runs to 14 residues. Germline V gives CDR1 MNHEY, CDR2 SVGAGI. The ends were cut back, 0 bases at V and 10 bases at J, with 15 bases in the middle.

The chain joins TRBV9 to TRBJ2-7, with D maybe TRBD2 (5 bases). V lost 6 bases and J 0 bases, leaving 13 bases between the germline ends. CDR3 length: 14 amino acids. Germline V CDR1 and CDR2: SGDLS, YYNGEE. CDR3 nucleotides: TGTGCCAGCACGCCGACGGGGAGCTCCTACGAGCAGTACTTC. This encodes CASTPTGSSYEQYF.

The gene calls are TRBV9 and TRBJ2-7, with TRBD2 matching 7 bases. V trimming: 0 bases; J trimming: 5 bases; junction bases outside the gene matches: 8. From germline, CDR1 is SGDLS and CDR2 YYNGEE. The CDR3 runs to 15 residues. The CDR3 sequence: CASSVAGREDNEQYF. The CDR3 coding sequence is TGTGCCAGCAGCGTAGCGGGTCGGGAGGACAACGAGCAGTACTTC.

The V gene is TRBV10-1, the J gene TRBJ1-1; D uncertain. The CDR3 consists of 13 residues. The germline V gene encodes CDR1 WNHNN and CDR2 SYGVQD (reference sequence). The V end lost 0 bases, the J end lost 7 bases, and 9 bases lay between the germline ends. The CDR3 sequence: CASSESIVLEAFF. CDR3 DNA: TGCGCCAGCAGTGAGTCGATAGTCCTTGAAGCTTTCTTT.

The V and J genes are TRBV28 and TRBJ1-2; D is unresolved. The CDR3 is made up of 13 amino acids. Trimming stripped 3 bases from V and 4 bases from J, with 9 bases between. Germline assignment: CDR1 MDHEN and CDR2 SYDVKM. The CDR3 coding sequence is TGTGCCAGCAGTTTGTCCCGGGGCTATGGCTACACCTTC. Protein product: CASSLSRGYGYTF.

The chain employs TRBV25-1 and TRBJ1-4, with 10 bases matching TRBD1. The CDR3 sequence is 16 residues long. The V gene end was trimmed by 5 bases and the J gene end by 7 bases; junction bases not matched to a gene: 10. Per germline, CDR1 MGHDK and CDR2 SYGVNS. This CDR3 is CASSKSTGGSVEKLFF. Written as DNA, the CDR3 is TGTGCCAGCAGTAAATCGACAGGGGGCTCGGTTGAAAAACTGTTTTTT.

The rearrangement links TRBV27 to TRBJ1-1; a weak D match, TRBD1 (6 bases). The CDR3 runs to 14 residues. Germline lookup yields CDR1 MNHEY and CDR2 SMNVEV (reference sequence). V was pared by 5 bases and J by 2 bases, with 12 bases between. The CDR3 protein is CASSTSGTNTEAFF. The CDR3 DNA sequence: TGTGCCAGCAGTACGTCCGGGACAAACACTGAAGCTTTCTTT.

This clone was observed a few times. The chain uses TRBV28 and TRBJ1-5, with D tentatively TRBD1 (5 bases). Trimming removed 10 bases at V and 3 bases at J, with 19 bases between. This CDR3 contains 15 residues. Germline values: CDR1 MDHEN, CDR2 SYDVKM. The CDR3 DNA follows: TGTGCCACCCTTACCCAGGGAACTAACAATCAGCCCCAGCATTTT. The encoded protein is CATLTQGTNNQPQHF.

Written as DNA, the CDR3 is TGTGCCAGCAGCTTAGCGGGAGCGGATACCTACGAGCAGTACTTC. Protein: CASSLAGADTYEQYF. The chain joins TRBV7-3 to TRBJ2-7; 7 positions match TRBD2. Germline lookup yields CDR1 SGHTA and CDR2 FQGTGA. Germline trimming cut 2 bases from V and 2 bases from J; bases unmatched to any gene: 6. The CDR3 covers 15 residues.

This clone came up once. CDR3 residues: CAWTGVSGNTIYF. The DNA for the CDR3 is TGTGCCTGGACGGGGGTCAGTGGAAACACCATATATTTT. V is TRBV30 and J is TRBJ1-3; the D gene is possibly TRBD1 (5 bases). The CDR3 covers 13 residues. Between the trimmed V and J ends, which lost 4 bases and 3 bases, there was a span of 10 bases. Looked up from germline, CDR1 is GTSNPN and CDR2 is SVGIG (reference sequence).

The chain links TRBV4-1 to TRBJ1-3, with 9 bases identical to TRBD1. The V gene's germline CDR1 is MGHRA and CDR2 YSYEKL. The CDR3 covers 17 residues. Unmatched junction bases numbered 8, after V lost 2 bases and J lost 3 bases. CDR3 DNA sequence: TGCGCCAGCAGCCAACTCCGGGGACAGGGTAATGGAAACACCATATATTTT. Its translation is CASSQLRGQGNGNTIYF.

This chain links TRBV29-1 with TRBJ1-6; 9 bases match TRBD1. The CDR3 totals 13 residues. Germline CDR1 SQVTM, CDR2 ANQGSEA. V was pared by 6 bases and J by 8 bases, with 5 bases of the junction left unmatched. In DNA form, the CDR3 reads TGCAGCGTGAAGACAGGGGGGGATTCACCCCTCCACTTT. Its translation is CSVKTGGDSPLHF.

The chain carries TRBV28 and TRBJ2-7, with 8 bases matching TRBD1. The V gene's germline CDR1 is MDHEN and CDR2 SYDVKM. The CDR3 is 13 residues long. The junction had 4 bases not matched to a gene; V was cut back by 6 bases and J by 3 bases. CDR3 in amino acids: CASRLDRGYEQYF. The CDR3 DNA is TGTGCCAGCAGACTAGACAGGGGCTACGAGCAGTACTTC.

The chain recombines TRBV10-3 with TRBJ2-5; a weak D match, TRBD2 (5 bases). This CDR3 is 15 amino acids long. Trimming pared 2 bases from V and 5 bases from J, leaving 15 bases between. The germline V gene has CDR1 ENHRY and CDR2 SYGVKD. The DNA for the CDR3 is TGTGCCATCAGTGAGCCCAGACTACCCGCGGAGACCCAGTACTTC. Translating it yields CAISEPRLPAETQYF.

CDR3 sequence: CASSPGQGGEAFF. The DNA for the CDR3 is TGTGCCAGCAGTCCGGGACAGGGGGGAGAAGCTTTCTTT. The chain links TRBV6-1 to TRBJ1-1, with TRBD1 matching 11 bases. Germline V gene sequence: CDR1 MNHNS, CDR2 SASEGT. V was pared by 5 bases and J by 8 bases, with 4 bases of the junction left unmatched. There are 13 residues in the CDR3.

This clone was found once. This chain joins TRBV27 and TRBJ1-5, with D possibly TRBD1 on 6 matching bases. Germline V gene sequence: CDR1 MNHEY, CDR2 SMNVEV (reference sequence). Trimming took 5 bases from V and 4 from J, leaving 12 bases between them. This CDR3 has 14 amino acids. CDR3 sequence: CASSLRTANQPQHF. The CDR3 nucleotides are TGTGCCAGCAGTCTCAGGACAGCTAATCAGCCCCAGCATTTT.

The chain links TRBV6-1 to TRBJ2-1; TRBD2 agrees at 9 bases. J was trimmed by 3 bases and V by 10 bases; bases with no gene match: 10. This CDR3 has 15 amino acids. CDR1 and CDR2 (germline): MNHNS, SASEGT. The CDR3 reads CATDLEREVYNEQFF. The CDR3 nucleotides are TGTGCCACGGACCTTGAGCGGGAGGTCTACAATGAGCAGTTCTTC.

About this clone: This sample includes further DNA sequences coding for the same CDR3. The chain recombines TRBV7-3 with TRBJ1-4; D uncertain. In germline, CDR1 is SGHTA, CDR2 FQGTGA. Deletions cut 1 base from V and 8 bases from J, with 8 bases between. The CDR3 is 13 residues long. In DNA form, the CDR3 reads TGTGCCAGCAGCTTAAACAGAGGGGAAAAACTGTTTTTT. Translated: CASSLNRGEKLFF.

CDR3 sequence: CASSREGGLSYEQYF. CDR3 coding DNA: TGTGCCAGCAGCCGGGAGGGAGGATTGTCCTACGAGCAGTACTTC. The rearrangement uses TRBV4-2 and TRBJ2-7; 7 bases match TRBD2. CDR1 is LGHNA and CDR2 is YNFKEQ in the germline V gene. The CDR3 is made up of 15 amino acids. The trim removed 4 bases at V and 1 base at J, leaving 7 bases unmatched.